The clone carrying this T cell receptor beta chain was detected ten times or more. Researchers made TCR beta libraries by using iRepertoire HTBI primers and running Arm-PCR on CDR3 regions. Via MiXCR, TCRdb re-called the multiplex PCR reads, giving one row per CDR3 protein. The sample yields approximately 350,000 distinct CDR3 sequences, around 15% seen once. The data were obtained in a study of regulatory T cells in long-lasting Graves disease. Study-level background: Antithyroid drugs had been taken under 3 months by newly diagnosed Graves' patients.

The V gene's germline CDR1 is MNHEY and CDR2 SVGEGT. The CDR3 has 13 residues. Trimming removed 6 bases at V and 8 bases at J, with 16 bases between. The time point is: newly diagnosed GD, antithyroid drugs for less than 3 months. PBMC RNA served as the TCR library source. The same data also contributed to another study, on T cells in Graves' hyperthyroidism and ophthalmopathy.

This specimen consisted of peripheral blood mononuclear cells (PBMCs), obtained at new diagnosis, from a patient treated with antithyroid drugs. This clonotype was obtained from a woman under 30 with Graves disease. The chain recombines TRBV6-2 or TRBV6-3 with TRBJ1-2; tentative D call: TRBD1 (5 bases). The DNA for the CDR3 is TGTGCCAGCAGACGACAGATTCTATGGGGCTACACCTTC. Translating it yields CASRRQILWGYTF.